The clone carrying this TCR beta chain was counted ten times or more. This sample is drawn from a study of T cells in Graves' hyperthyroidism and ophthalmopathy. RNA transcripts were the template for amplifying TCR beta CDR3 regions. The HTBI primer set served for first-round RT-PCR of the TCR CDR3. MiXCR, run by TCRdb on the multiplex PCR reads, gives a single entry per CDR3 protein. The data contain hundreds of thousands of distinct CDR3 sequences, around 16% of them singletons. This CDR3 spans 14 amino acids. The V gene lost 4 bases and the J gene lost 4 bases, with 14 bases spanning the gap. Looked up from germline, CDR1 is SGHDT and CDR2 is YYEEEE.

The chain has TRBV5-6 and TRBJ2-5, with D tentatively TRBD1 (6 bases). Input material: blood. The clonotype was recovered from a man aged 40-49 years with Graves' hyperthyroidism. The CDR3 DNA sequence: TGTGCCAGCAGCGATACAGGGTCGGGAGAGACCCAGTACTTC. The encoded protein is CASSDTGSGETQYF.